This T cell receptor (beta chain) was captured by sequencing in a study of blood T cells in healthy people across ages. Using a J-beta primer mix together with a sample-barcoded 5' primer, a second PCR was run for roughly 6 to 12 cycles. MiXCR, run by TCRdb on the 5' RACE reads, gives a single entry per CDR3 protein. The sample carries around 1.7 million distinct CDR3 sequences, 28% recorded once. Germline CDR1 SQVTM, CDR2 ANQGSEA. This CDR3 has 14 amino acids. V shed 4 bases and J shed 4 bases, with 13 bases lying between them. In terms of origin and age, donors were healthy Caucasian individuals from Russia aged roughly 6 to 100. Each donor gave 9.5 to 10 milliliters of peripheral blood. Only a few counts were recorded for this clonotype.

This clonotype was obtained from a woman aged 30 to 39 in good health. The rearrangement joins TRBV29-1 to TRBJ2-2, with D possibly TRBD2 on 5 matching bases. Sequenced input: blood. The CDR3 DNA follows: TGCAGCGTTGGAACTCCGGGGTCCACCGGGGAGCTGTTTTTT. Translated: CSVGTPGSTGELFF.